This is a list of T cell receptor beta chains from one sample in a study of patients and donors after allogeneic stem cell transplantation. TCRdb used MiXCR to reprocess the RT-PCR reads, holding one entry per CDR3 protein. This table has under 95,000 distinct CDR3 sequences, 5% appearing once. Sample: blood, either unsorted or a sorted T cell fraction (not recorded which). The receptors derive from a human donor who was either an allogeneic HSCT recipient or a stem cell or donor lymphocyte infusion donor (not recorded which). It is not recorded whose cells these are; they may come from a transplant donor. Each CDR3 is given with its conserved first and last residue. A D gene is named only where the DNA matches it firmly. A row's size may be missing; if present it is once, few, many or a size class.

abundance: -; j_gene: TRBJ1-5; len: 12; d_gene: -; v_gene: TRBV20-1; CDR3nt: TGCAGTGCTAGTGCAGGAGATCAGCCCCAGCATTTT; CDR3aa: CSASAGDQPQHF
abundance: many; j_gene: TRBJ2-1; len: 18; d_gene: TRBD2; v_gene: TRBV7-3; CDR3nt: TGTGCCAGCAGCAAAGGGCTGGGGAGCGGGAGAGGAGGGGATGAGCAGTTCTTC; CDR3aa: CASSKGLGSGRGGDEQFF
abundance: many; j_gene: TRBJ1-2; len: 13; d_gene: -; v_gene: TRBV27; CDR3nt: TGTGCCAGCAGGGGTCAGGGAAGTGGTGGCTACACCTTC; CDR3aa: CASRGQGSGGYTF
abundance: many; j_gene: TRBJ1-3; len: 16; d_gene: TRBD1; v_gene: TRBV28; CDR3nt: TGTGCCACCTACGGGACAGGAGCCTACTCTGGAAACACCATATATTTT; CDR3aa: CATYGTGAYSGNTIYF
abundance: many; j_gene: TRBJ1-4; len: 15; d_gene: -; v_gene: TRBV3-1; CDR3nt: TGTGCCAGCAGCCATTATAGTCGGTCTGGGGAAAAACTGTTTTTT; CDR3aa: CASSHYSRSGEKLFF
abundance: -; j_gene: TRBJ2-4; len: 12; d_gene: -; v_gene: TRBV20-1; CDR3nt: TGCAGTGCTAGAGGTTCGGATAACATTCAGTACTTC; CDR3aa: CSARGSDNIQYF
abundance: many; j_gene: TRBJ2-3; len: 14; d_gene: -; v_gene: TRBV5-1; CDR3nt: TGCGCCAGCAACGAGGCGAGTAGCACAGATACGCAGTATTTT; CDR3aa: CASNEASSTDTQYF
abundance: many; j_gene: TRBJ2-6; len: 19; d_gene: -; v_gene: TRBV7-8; CDR3nt: TGTGCCAGCAGCTTAAACCCCCCCTCTTCCGGCTCTGGGGCCAACGTCCTGACTTTC; CDR3aa: CASSLNPPSSGSGANVLTF
abundance: many; j_gene: TRBJ2-1; len: 18; d_gene: -; v_gene: TRBV12-3/TRBV12-4; CDR3nt: TGTGCCAGCAGTTCGGGGCTAGCTGCAGTAAGATCCTACAATGGGCAGTTCTTC; CDR3aa: CASSSGLAAVRSYNGQFF
abundance: few; j_gene: TRBJ2-5; len: 16; d_gene: -; v_gene: TRBV10-2; CDR3nt: TGCGCCAGCAAAAGGGATTTCGTTTTTTCGACCGAGACCCAGTACTTC; CDR3aa: CASKRDFVFSTETQYF
abundance: many; j_gene: TRBJ2-7; len: 13; d_gene: -; v_gene: TRBV12-3/TRBV12-4; CDR3nt: TGTGCCAGCAGTTTAACCCCTGAGGACGAGCAGTACTTC; CDR3aa: CASSLTPEDEQYF
abundance: many; j_gene: TRBJ2-3; len: 15; d_gene: -; v_gene: TRBV7-9; CDR3nt: TGTGCCAGCAGCTTAGCTCTCCCATCCACAGATACGCAGTATTTT; CDR3aa: CASSLALPSTDTQYF
abundance: few; j_gene: TRBJ1-1; len: 13; d_gene: -; v_gene: TRBV2; CDR3nt: TGTGCCAGCAGTGAATGGGGGAACACTGAAGCTTTCTTT; CDR3aa: CASSEWGNTEAFF
abundance: -; j_gene: TRBJ2-1; len: 11; d_gene: TRBD2; v_gene: TRBV19; CDR3nt: TGTGCAGCGGGGGGGTATAATGAGCAGTTCTTC; CDR3aa: CAAGGYNEQFF
abundance: many; j_gene: TRBJ2-3; len: 14; d_gene: -; v_gene: TRBV5-1; CDR3nt: TGCGCCAGCAGCTTGGGCGACTCTGACGCTACGCAGTATTTT; CDR3aa: CASSLGDSDATQYF
abundance: few; j_gene: TRBJ2-1; len: 15; d_gene: TRBD2; v_gene: TRBV5-4; CDR3nt: TGTGCCAGCAGCTTGGAAGCGGGGGGGGGTTATGAGCAGTTCTTC; CDR3aa: CASSLEAGGGYEQFF
abundance: many; j_gene: TRBJ2-6; len: 16; d_gene: -; v_gene: TRBV19; CDR3nt: TGTGCCAGTAGTATCGGACTATCGGCTGGGGCCAACGTCCTGACTTTC; CDR3aa: CASSIGLSAGANVLTF